A selection of T cell receptor beta chains follows, all from one sample in a study of metastatic and nonmetastatic thyroid tumors. Via MiXCR, TCRdb re-called the PCR reads. This sample yields about 21,000 clones, of which roughly 23% are seen a single time; around 7.8% belongs to the top ten. Sequencing was done on a sample of adjacent normal tissue. The receptors come from a female donor with papillary thyroid cancer or a benign thyroid nodule (not recorded which). Some clones in this sample may be carry-over from other donors' samples. Each CDR3 is given with its conserved first and last residue. The order of the fields is CDR3 protein, CDR3 DNA, D gene, V gene, clone size, J gene. A D gene is named only where the DNA matches it firmly. Some rows have no size entry. The others give once, few or many, or a class for an expanded clone.

CDR3: CAISESGGANYGYTF
DNA: TGTGCCATCAGTGAGTCCGGTGGGGCTAACTATGGCTACACCTTC
D: .
V: TRBV10-3
size: few
J: TRBJ1-2

CDR3: CASRASEKLFF
DNA: TGTGCCAGCAGGGCTTCGGAAAAACTGTTTTTT
D: .
V: TRBV12-3/TRBV12-4
size: .
J: TRBJ1-4

CDR3: CASSEGLFMGEQYF
DNA: TGTGCCAGCAGTGAAGGGCTGTTCATGGGCGAGCAGTACTTC
D: .
V: TRBV6-1
size: .
J: TRBJ2-7

CDR3: CASQISSGANVLTF
DNA: TGTGCAAGCCAAATATCTTCCGGGGCCAACGTCCTGACTTTC
D: .
V: TRBV6-1
size: few
J: TRBJ2-6

CDR3: CASSLIGVNTDTQYF
DNA: TGTGCCAGCAGCTTAATAGGCGTAAACACAGATACGCAGTATTTT
D: .
V: TRBV7-2
size: medium-sized
J: TRBJ2-3

CDR3: CASSLDRGNEQFF
DNA: TGTGCCAGCAGCTTAGATCGGGGCAATGAGCAGTTCTTC
D: .
V: TRBV11-2
size: medium-sized
J: TRBJ2-1

CDR3: CSVGGTSGSYERYF
DNA: TGCAGCGTTGGAGGGACTAGCGGGAGCTACGAGCGGTACTTC
D: TRBD2
V: TRBV29-1
size: few
J: TRBJ2-7

CDR3: CASSSLGSGSNTQYF
DNA: TGTGCCAGCAGCTCCCTCGGGAGCGGCTCAAATACGCAGTATTTT
D: .
V: TRBV13
size: .
J: TRBJ2-3

CDR3: CASRRQGPIPYEQYF
DNA: TGTGCCAGCAGAAGACAGGGGCCTATACCCTACGAGCAGTACTTC
D: TRBD1
V: TRBV6-1
size: .
J: TRBJ2-7

CDR3: CASSLADRAYGYTF
DNA: TGTGCCAGCAGCTTGGCCGACCGCGCCTATGGCTACACCTTC
D: .
V: TRBV5-5
size: few
J: TRBJ1-2

CDR3: CATSGTSGLGRDTGELFF
DNA: TGTGCCACCAGTGGGACTAGCGGGCTCGGGAGGGACACCGGGGAGCTGTTTTTT
D: TRBD2
V: TRBV24-1
size: .
J: TRBJ2-2

CDR3: CASIKRDSNKGGNSPLHF
DNA: TGCGCCAGCATTAAACGGGACAGTAACAAGGGGGGCAATTCACCCCTCCACTTT
D: TRBD1
V: TRBV10-1
size: .
J: TRBJ1-6

CDR3: CSALAESNTDTQYF
DNA: TGCAGTGCTTTAGCGGAGAGCAACACAGATACGCAGTATTTT
D: .
V: TRBV20-1
size: .
J: TRBJ2-3

CDR3: CASSSTGGRSGNTIYF
DNA: TGCGCCAGCAGTTCTACAGGGGGCCGATCTGGAAACACCATATATTTT
D: TRBD1
V: TRBV5-1
size: .
J: TRBJ1-3

CDR3: CASSQGSGTLYEDEQFF
DNA: TGTGCCAGCAGCCAAGGTTCCGGGACACTCTATGAGGATGAGCAGTTCTTC
D: .
V: TRBV4-2
size: many
J: TRBJ2-1

CDR3: CASGGTRVAPYEQYF
DNA: TGTGCCAGCGGGGGGACTAGGGTTGCACCCTACGAGCAGTACTTC
D: TRBD2
V: TRBV2
size: .
J: TRBJ2-7